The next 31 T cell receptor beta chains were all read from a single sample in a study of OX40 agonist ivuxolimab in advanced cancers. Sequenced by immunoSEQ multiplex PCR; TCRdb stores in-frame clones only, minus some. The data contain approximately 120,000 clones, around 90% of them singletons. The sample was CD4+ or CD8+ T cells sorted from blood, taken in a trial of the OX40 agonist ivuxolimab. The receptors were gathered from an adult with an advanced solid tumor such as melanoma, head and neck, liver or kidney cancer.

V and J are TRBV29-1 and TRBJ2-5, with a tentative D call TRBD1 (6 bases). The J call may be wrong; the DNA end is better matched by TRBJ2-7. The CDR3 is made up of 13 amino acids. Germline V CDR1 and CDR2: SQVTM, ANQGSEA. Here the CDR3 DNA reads TGCAGCGTATTTACAGGGAGCAACTACGAGCAGTACTTC. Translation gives CSVFTGSNYEQYF.

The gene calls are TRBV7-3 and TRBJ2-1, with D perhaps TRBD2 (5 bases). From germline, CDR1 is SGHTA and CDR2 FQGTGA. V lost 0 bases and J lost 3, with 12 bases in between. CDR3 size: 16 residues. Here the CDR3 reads CASSLTRSDYYNEQFF. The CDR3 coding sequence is TGTGCCAGCAGCTTAACGCGGAGCGACTACTACAATGAGCAGTTCTTC.

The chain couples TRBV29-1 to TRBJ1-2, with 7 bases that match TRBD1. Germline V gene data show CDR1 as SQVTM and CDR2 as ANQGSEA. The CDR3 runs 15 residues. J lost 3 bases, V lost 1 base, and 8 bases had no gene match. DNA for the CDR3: TGCAGCGTTGAAGGCGGTGGACAGGCGGACTATGGCTACACCTTC. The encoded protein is CSVEGGGQADYGYTF.

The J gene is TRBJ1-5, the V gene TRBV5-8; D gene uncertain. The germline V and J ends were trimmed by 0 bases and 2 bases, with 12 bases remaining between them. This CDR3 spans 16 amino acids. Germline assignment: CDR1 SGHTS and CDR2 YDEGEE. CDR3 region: CASSLAAVMGNQPQHF. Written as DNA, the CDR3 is TGTGCCAGCAGCTTGGCCGCGGTGATGGGCAATCAGCCCCAGCATTTT.

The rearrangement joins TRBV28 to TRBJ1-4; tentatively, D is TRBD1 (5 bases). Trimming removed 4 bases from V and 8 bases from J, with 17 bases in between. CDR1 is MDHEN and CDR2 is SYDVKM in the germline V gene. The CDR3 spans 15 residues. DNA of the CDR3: TGTGCCAGCAGTTCCGGGACCGCTGGGGGAGAAAAACTGTTTTTT. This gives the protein CASSSGTAGGEKLFF.

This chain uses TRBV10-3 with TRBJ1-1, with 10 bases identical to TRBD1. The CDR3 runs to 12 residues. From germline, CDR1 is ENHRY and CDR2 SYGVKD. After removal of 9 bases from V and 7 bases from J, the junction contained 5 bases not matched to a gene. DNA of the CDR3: TGTGCCATAGTGGGACAGGGGTTTGAAGCTTTCTTT. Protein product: CAIVGQGFEAFF.

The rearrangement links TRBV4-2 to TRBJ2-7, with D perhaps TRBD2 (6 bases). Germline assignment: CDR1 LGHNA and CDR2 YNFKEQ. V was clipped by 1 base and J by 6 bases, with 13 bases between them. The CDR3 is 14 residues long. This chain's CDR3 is CASSQAASDGEQYF. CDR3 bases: TGTGCCAGCAGCCAAGCGGCTAGCGACGGCGAGCAGTACTTC.

CDR3 sequence: CASSYSLAGNRNEQFF. The DNA for the CDR3 is TGTGCCAGCAGTTACTCACTAGCGGGAAATCGAAATGAGCAGTTCTTC. V is TRBV6-5 and J is TRBJ2-1; 10 nucleotides match TRBD2. V gave up 0 bases and J gave up 7 bases; unmatched junction bases: 6. The CDR3 has 16 amino acids. In germline, CDR1 is MNHEY, CDR2 SVGAGI.

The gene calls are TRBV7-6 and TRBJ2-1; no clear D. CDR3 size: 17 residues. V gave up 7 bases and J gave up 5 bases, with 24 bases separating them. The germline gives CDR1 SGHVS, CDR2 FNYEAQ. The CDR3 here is CASTLRLGPDRNNEQFF. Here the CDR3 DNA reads TGTGCCAGCACCCTAAGACTGGGCCCGGATCGTAACAATGAGCAGTTCTTC.

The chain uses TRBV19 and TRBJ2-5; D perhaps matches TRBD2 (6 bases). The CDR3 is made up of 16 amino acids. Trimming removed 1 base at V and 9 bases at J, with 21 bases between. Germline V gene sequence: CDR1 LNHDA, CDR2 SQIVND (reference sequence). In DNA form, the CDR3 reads TGTGCCAGTAGTATAGCTCGGGGTAGCGGCCGTTCGTCCCAGTACTTC. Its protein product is CASSIARGSGRSSQYF.

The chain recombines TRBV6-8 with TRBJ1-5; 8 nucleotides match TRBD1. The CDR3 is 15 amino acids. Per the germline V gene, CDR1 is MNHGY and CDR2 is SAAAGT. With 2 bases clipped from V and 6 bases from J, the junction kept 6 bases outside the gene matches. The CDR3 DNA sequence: TGTGCCAGCAGTTACCAGCAGGGGGCTGTTCAGCCCCAGCATTTT. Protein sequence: CASSYQQGAVQPQHF.

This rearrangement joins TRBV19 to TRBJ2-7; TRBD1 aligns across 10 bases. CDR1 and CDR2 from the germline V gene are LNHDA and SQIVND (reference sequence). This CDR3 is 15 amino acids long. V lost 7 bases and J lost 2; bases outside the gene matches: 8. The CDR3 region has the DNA TGTGCCAGTAATCCCGGGACAGGGGTAACCTACGAGCAGTACTTC. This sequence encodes CASNPGTGVTYEQYF.

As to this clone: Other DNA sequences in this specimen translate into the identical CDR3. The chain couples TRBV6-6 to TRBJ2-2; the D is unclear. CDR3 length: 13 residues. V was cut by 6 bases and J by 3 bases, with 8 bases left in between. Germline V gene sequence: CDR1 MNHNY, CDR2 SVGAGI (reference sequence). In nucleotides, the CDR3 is TGTGCCAGCAGCCTGAGTGACACCGGGGAGCTGTTTTTT. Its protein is CASSLSDTGELFF.

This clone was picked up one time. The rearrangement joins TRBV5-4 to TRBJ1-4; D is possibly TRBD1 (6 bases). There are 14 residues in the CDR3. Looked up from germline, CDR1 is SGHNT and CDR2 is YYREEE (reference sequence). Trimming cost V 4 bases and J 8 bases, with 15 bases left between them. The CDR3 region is CASSRAGAGEKLFF. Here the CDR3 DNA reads TGTGCCAGCAGCCGAGCAGGGGCGGGGGAAAAACTGTTTTTT.

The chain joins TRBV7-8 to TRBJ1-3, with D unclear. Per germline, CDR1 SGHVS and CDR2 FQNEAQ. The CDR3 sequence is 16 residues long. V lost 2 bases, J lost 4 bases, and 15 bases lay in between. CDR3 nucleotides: TGTGCCAGCAGCTTAAGGACCTACGGAGCCGGAAACACCATATATTTT. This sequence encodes CASSLRTYGAGNTIYF. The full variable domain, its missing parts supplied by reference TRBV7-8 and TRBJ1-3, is GAGVSQSPRYKVAKRGQDVALRCDPISGHVSLFWYQQALGQGPEFLTYFQNEAQLDKSGLPSDRFFAERPEGSVSTLKIQRTQQEDSAVYLCASSLRTYGAGNTIYFGEGSWLTVV.

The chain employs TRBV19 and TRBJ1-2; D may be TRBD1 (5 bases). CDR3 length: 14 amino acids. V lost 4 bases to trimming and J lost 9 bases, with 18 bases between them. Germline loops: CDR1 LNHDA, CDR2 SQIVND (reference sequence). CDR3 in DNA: TGTGCCAGTAGTAGTCAGGCGGGGGACTGGAGCTACACCTTC. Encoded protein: CASSSQAGDWSYTF.

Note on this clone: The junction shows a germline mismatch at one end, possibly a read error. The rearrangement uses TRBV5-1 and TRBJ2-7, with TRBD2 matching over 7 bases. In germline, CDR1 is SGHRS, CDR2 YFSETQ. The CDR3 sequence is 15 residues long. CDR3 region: CVSSLGGDQIGEQYF. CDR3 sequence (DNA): TGCGTCAGCAGCTTGGGAGGGGATCAGATCGGCGAGCAGTACTTC.

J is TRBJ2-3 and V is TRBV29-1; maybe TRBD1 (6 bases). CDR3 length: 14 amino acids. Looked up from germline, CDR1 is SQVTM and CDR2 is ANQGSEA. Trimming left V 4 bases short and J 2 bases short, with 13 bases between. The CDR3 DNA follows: TGCAGCGTTGGTAGGCAGGGGCCCACAGATACGCAGTATTTT. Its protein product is CSVGRQGPTDTQYF.

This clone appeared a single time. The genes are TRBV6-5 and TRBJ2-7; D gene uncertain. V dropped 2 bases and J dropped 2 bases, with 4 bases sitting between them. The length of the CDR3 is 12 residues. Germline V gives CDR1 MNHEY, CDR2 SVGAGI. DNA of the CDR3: TGTGCCAGCAGTTACGACGCCTACGAGCAGTACTTC. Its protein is CASSYDAYEQYF.

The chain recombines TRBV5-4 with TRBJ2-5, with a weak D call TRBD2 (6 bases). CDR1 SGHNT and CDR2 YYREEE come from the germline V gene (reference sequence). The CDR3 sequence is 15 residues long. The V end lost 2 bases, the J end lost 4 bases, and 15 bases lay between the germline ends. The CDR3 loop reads CASSLVGSTSETQYF. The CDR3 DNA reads TGTGCCAGCAGCTTAGTCGGGAGTACGTCAGAGACCCAGTACTTC.

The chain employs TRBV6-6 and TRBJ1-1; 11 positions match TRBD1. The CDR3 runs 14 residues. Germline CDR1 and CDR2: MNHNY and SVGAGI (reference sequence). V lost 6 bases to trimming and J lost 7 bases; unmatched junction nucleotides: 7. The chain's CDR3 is CASSRGQGAGEAFF. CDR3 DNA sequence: TGTGCCAGCAGCCGCGGACAGGGGGCAGGTGAAGCTTTCTTT.

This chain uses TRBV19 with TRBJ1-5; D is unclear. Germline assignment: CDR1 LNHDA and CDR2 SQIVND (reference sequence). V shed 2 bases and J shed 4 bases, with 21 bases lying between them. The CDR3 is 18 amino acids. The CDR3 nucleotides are TGTGCCAGTAGTATATGGAATTTCGGCCAGCGATCTAATCAGCCCCAGCATTTT. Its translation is CASSIWNFGQRSNQPQHF.

The CDR3 loop is CASTRLAGNHNEQFF. CDR3 DNA: TGCGCCAGCACCCGACTAGCGGGGAACCACAATGAGCAGTTCTTC. The chain combines TRBV5-1 with TRBJ2-1; 11 bases fit TRBD2. This CDR3 comprises 15 residues. Looked up from germline, CDR1 is SGHRS and CDR2 is YFSETQ. Trimming at V came to 6 bases and at J to 5 bases, leaving 7 bases not matched to a gene.

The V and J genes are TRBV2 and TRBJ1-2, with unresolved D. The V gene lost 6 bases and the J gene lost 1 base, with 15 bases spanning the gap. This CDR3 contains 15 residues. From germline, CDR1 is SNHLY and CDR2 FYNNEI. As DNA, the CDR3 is TGTGCCAGCAGGTTAGACGGAGAAATTAACTATGGCTACACCTTC. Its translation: CASRLDGEINYGYTF.

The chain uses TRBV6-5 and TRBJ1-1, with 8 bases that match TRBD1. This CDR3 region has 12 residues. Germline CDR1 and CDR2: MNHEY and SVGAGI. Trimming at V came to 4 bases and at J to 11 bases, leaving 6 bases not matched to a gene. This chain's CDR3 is CASSFNTGGAFF. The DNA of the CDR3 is TGTGCCAGCAGTTTCAACACAGGGGGTGCTTTCTTT.

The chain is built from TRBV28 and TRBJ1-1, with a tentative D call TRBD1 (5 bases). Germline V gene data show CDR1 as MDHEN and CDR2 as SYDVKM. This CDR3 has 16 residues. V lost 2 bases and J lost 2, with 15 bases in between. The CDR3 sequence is CASSLGSGAPNTEAFF. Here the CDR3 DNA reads TGTGCCAGCAGTTTAGGGTCCGGGGCTCCTAACACTGAAGCTTTCTTT.

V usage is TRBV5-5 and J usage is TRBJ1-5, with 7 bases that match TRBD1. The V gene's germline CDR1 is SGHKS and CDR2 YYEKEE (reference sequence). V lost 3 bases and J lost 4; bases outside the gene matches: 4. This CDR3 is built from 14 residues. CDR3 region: CASSSGQPNQPQHF. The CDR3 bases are TGTGCCAGCAGCTCGGGACAGCCGAATCAGCCCCAGCATTTT.

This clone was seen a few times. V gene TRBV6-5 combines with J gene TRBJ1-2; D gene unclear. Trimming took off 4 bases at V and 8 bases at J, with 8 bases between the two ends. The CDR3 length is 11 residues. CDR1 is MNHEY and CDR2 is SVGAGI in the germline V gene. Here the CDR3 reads CASSSSRGYTF. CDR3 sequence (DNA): TGTGCCAGCAGTTCGTCTAGGGGCTACACCTTC.

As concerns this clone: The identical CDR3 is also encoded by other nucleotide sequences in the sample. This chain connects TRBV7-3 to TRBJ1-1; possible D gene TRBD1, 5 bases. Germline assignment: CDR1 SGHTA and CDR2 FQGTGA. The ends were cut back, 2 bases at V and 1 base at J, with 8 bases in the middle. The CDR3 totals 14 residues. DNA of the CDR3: TGTGCCAGCAGCTTATTGGGGGGGAACACTGAAGCTTTCTTT. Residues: CASSLLGGNTEAFF.

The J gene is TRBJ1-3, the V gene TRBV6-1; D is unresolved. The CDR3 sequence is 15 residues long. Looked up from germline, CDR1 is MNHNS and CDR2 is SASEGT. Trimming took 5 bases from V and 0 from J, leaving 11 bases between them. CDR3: CASSSTPSSGNTIYF. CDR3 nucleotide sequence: TGTGCCAGCAGTTCGACACCTTCCTCTGGAAACACCATATATTTT.

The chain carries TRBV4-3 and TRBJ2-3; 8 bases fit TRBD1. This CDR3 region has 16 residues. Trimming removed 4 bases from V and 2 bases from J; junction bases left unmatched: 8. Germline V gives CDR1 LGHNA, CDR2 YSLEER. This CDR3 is CASSPSRTGLTDTQYF. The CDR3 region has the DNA TGCGCCAGCAGCCCCTCGCGGACAGGGCTCACAGATACGCAGTATTTT.